Following are 18 T cell receptor beta chains from one sample sequenced in a study of tumor and adjacent non-tumor tissue in lung cancer. TCRbeta libraries were built with three rounds of nested PCR, modified from ARM-PCR. TCRdb processed the multiplex PCR reads anew with MiXCR; each CDR3 protein has one entry. Among roughly 200,000 distinct CDR3 sequences listed, 70% to 75% were seen once. The template was RNA from unsorted bulk tissue. Material: lung tumor tissue. The receptor set was obtained from a man aged 55 to 70 with non-small cell lung cancer.

Comment on this clonotype: Since the CDR3 does not end with the conserved phenylalanine or tryptophan, this likely comes from a read error. CDR3 loop: CASSRINSNQPQHL. In DNA form, the CDR3 reads TGTGCCAGCAGTCGGATCAATAGTAATCAGCCCCAGCATCTT. The V call is TRBV12-3 or TRBV12-4, the J call TRBJ1-5; D is unresolved. This CDR3 comprises 14 residues. V gave up 5 bases and J gave up 4 bases, with 12 bases separating them.

With regard to this clonotype: Mismatch with germline at one junction end may stem from a read error. The J gene is TRBJ2-6, the V gene TRBV6-5; possible D gene TRBD2, 6 bases. CDR1 and CDR2 (germline): MNHEY, SVGAGI. CDR3 length: 20 amino acids. CDR3 sequence reads: CASSYADPGLPLSGANVLTF. Written as DNA, the CDR3 is TGTGCCAGCAGTTACGCAGATCCGGGACTTCCTCTCTCTGGGGCCAACGTTCTGACTTTC.

This clonotype was observed many times. The chain recombines TRBV20-1 with TRBJ2-7; TRBD2 matches 13 bases. The CDR3 runs to 14 residues. The germline gives CDR1 DFQATT, CDR2 SNEGSKA (reference sequence). Trimming at V came to 3 bases and at J to 4 bases, leaving 3 bases not matched to a gene. CDR3 bases: TGCAGTGCTAGGGGACTAGCGGGGCAGTACGAGCAGTACTTC. Translating gives CSARGLAGQYEQYF.

This clonotype was seen only a few times. This may be a read error, as it is one base from a much larger clone. The CDR3 protein is CSVMDRGGSNQPQHF. The CDR3 region has the DNA TGCAGTGTGATGGACAGAGGGGGTAGCAATCAGCCCCAGCATTTT. The chain is built from TRBV20-1 and TRBJ1-5; D is perhaps TRBD1 (6 bases). V was pared by 7 bases and J by 0 bases, with 16 bases between. Germline CDR1 reads DFQATT; CDR2 reads SNEGSKA (reference sequence). The length of the CDR3 is 15 residues.

The chain combines TRBV6-2 or TRBV6-3 with TRBJ2-3; D tentatively fits TRBD1 or TRBD2 (6 bases each). The CDR3 spans 13 residues. Trimming removed 5 bases at V and 9 bases at J, with 15 bases between. Germline V gene data show CDR1 as MNHEY and CDR2 as SVGEGT. The CDR3 DNA follows: TGTGCCAGCAGTCTATCGGGGGCATGGACGCAGTATTTT. This encodes CASSLSGAWTQYF.

On this clonotype itself: The junction differs from germline at one of its ends, possibly a read error. The chain couples TRBV20-1 to TRBJ2-2, with D perhaps being TRBD1 or TRBD2 (5 bases each). This CDR3 is 15 amino acids long. Per germline, CDR1 DFQATT and CDR2 SNEGSKA (reference sequence). In nucleotides, the CDR3 is TGCAGTACTAGAGATACGAGGGGATCAACCGGGGAGCTGTTTTTT. Amino acids: CSTRDTRGSTGELFF.

To note about this clonotype: Germline is not matched at one junction end, which may reflect a read error. The V gene is TRBV11-2, the J gene TRBJ2-1; the D gene is possibly TRBD1 (6 bases). Looked up from germline, CDR1 is SGHAT and CDR2 is FQNNGV. CDR3 size: 16 residues. The CDR3 DNA reads TGTGCCAGCAGCCGCGGACAGTTAAGGTCCTACAATGAGCATTTCTTC. It encodes CASSRGQLRSYNEHFF.

CDR3 in amino acids: CSVPSLGCNEQFF. DNA of the CDR3: TGCAGTGTGCCTTCTTTAGGATGCAATGAGCAGTTCTTC. The rearrangement joins TRBV29-1 to TRBJ2-1; no definite D call. This CDR3 is built from 13 residues. CDR1 SQVTM and CDR2 ANQGSEA come from the germline V gene.

Points on this clonotype: One junction end disagrees with the germline gene, perhaps due to a read error. The rearrangement uses TRBV11-2 and TRBJ2-1; D perhaps matches TRBD1 (5 bases). CDR1 is SGHAT and CDR2 is FQNNGV in the germline V gene. The CDR3 covers 15 residues. The CDR3 DNA follows: TGTGCCAGCGGCTTACAGGTCTCCTCCTACAATGAGCAATTCTTC. It translates to CASGLQVSSYNEQFF.

As regards this clonotype: This clone may be a read error of a much larger clone one base away. The rearrangement uses TRBV4-2 and TRBJ2-1, with D uncertain. The CDR3 runs to 14 residues. Germline V gene data show CDR1 as LGHNA and CDR2 as YNFKEQ. The CDR3 protein is CASNQVSSHNEQFF. CDR3 sequence (DNA): TGTGCCAGCAACCAAGTGAGCAGTCACAATGAGCAGTTCTTC.

On this clonotype itself: Because the CDR3 is missing its conserved closing phenylalanine or tryptophan, this is likely a read error. The DNA is left out, because the CDR3 cannot be placed on it with certainty; the CDR3 is given as TCRdb lists it. J is TRBJ2-1 and V is TRBV20-1; the tabulated D call, TRBD1, remains unverified against the DNA. Germline CDR1 reads DFQATT; CDR2 reads SNEGSKA (reference sequence). The CDR3 is 15 amino acids long, termini counted. The CDR3 here is CSARDPRAGGNEQLL.

The rearrangement links TRBV11-2 to TRBJ1-2, with a weak D call TRBD1 (5 bases). V was shortened by 3 bases and J by 0 bases, with 17 bases between the two germline ends. CDR1 is SGHAT and CDR2 is FQNNGV in the germline V gene. The CDR3 totals 17 residues. CDR3: CASSFPPGRGTNYGYTF. CDR3 nucleotides: TGTGCCAGCAGCTTCCCACCGGGACGGGGGACTAACTATGGCTACACCTTC.

For this clonotype: At one end, the junction sequence differs from germline, possibly due to a read error. This chain uses TRBV4-2 with TRBJ2-2; a weak D match, TRBD2 (5 bases). CDR1 and CDR2 (germline): LGHNA, YNFKEQ. The CDR3 covers 13 residues. CDR3 residues: CASSQEESGKLFF. The CDR3 DNA is TGTGCTAGCAGCCAAGAAGAATCCGGGAAGCTGTTTTTT.

In the case of this clonotype: A read error may account for a junction end that differs from germline. The chain has TRBV11-3 and TRBJ1-1, with D hard to call. The V gene's germline CDR1 is SGHNT and CDR2 YENEEA. The CDR3 extends over 13 amino acids. The CDR3 reads CTSSSLSNTEAIF. In nucleotides, the CDR3 is TGTACCAGCAGCTCCCTTTCGAACACTGAAGCTATCTTT.

With regard to this clonotype: A read error may be the cause here, since a much bigger clone is one base away. V is TRBV6-2 or TRBV6-3 and J is TRBJ2-1, with D perhaps TRBD1 (5 bases). The V gene's germline CDR1 is MNHEY and CDR2 SVGEGT. The CDR3 sequence is 14 residues long. As DNA, the CDR3 is TGTGCCAGCAGTTACTCGCAGGGCTACAATGAGCGGTTCTTC. This codes for CASSYSQGYNERFF.

This clonotype was seen ten or more times. The J gene is TRBJ1-1, the V gene TRBV4-1; unclear D gene. Germline V CDR1 and CDR2: MGHRA, YSYEKL. Trimming left V 0 bases short and J 6 bases short, with 11 bases between. The CDR3 is made up of 14 amino acids. In DNA form, the CDR3 reads TGCGCCAGCAGCCAAGAGGGCTTGGTGGCTGAAGCTTTCTTT. This translates into CASSQEGLVAEAFF.

A note on this clonotype: One junction end does not reproduce the germline sequence, and a read error may be involved. This CDR3 is CASSPEGRSNQTQHF. For the CDR3, the DNA is TGCGCCAGCAGCCCGGAAGGACGAAGCAATCAGACCCAGCATTTT. The chain links TRBV5-1 to TRBJ1-5; D ambiguous. CDR1 SGHRS and CDR2 YFSETQ come from the germline V gene. This CDR3 spans 15 amino acids.

On this clonotype: A single base separates this from a much larger clone, so it may be a read error. This CDR3 is CSAQGGSIEAFF. The CDR3 DNA follows: TGCAGTGCTCAGGGGGGTAGCATTGAAGCTTTCTTT. This rearrangement joins TRBV20-1 to TRBJ1-1; TRBD1 matches 7 bases. CDR1 is DFQATT, CDR2 SNEGSKA, per germline (reference sequence). The CDR3 spans 12 residues. V lost 5 bases and J lost 7; bases outside the gene matches: 7.